These 25 T cell receptor beta chains were all obtained from the same sample, sequenced in a study of cytotoxic CD8 clonotypes in ibrutinib-treated CLL. The repertoire was sequenced with immunoSEQ multiplex PCR; TCRdb's copy has only in-frame clones and lacks some. The sample includes over 40,000 clones, 83% seen only once; the top ten take roughly 22%. The starting material was PBMCs, obtained after 24 months of ibrutinib treatment. Every receptor here comes from a human donor with chronic lymphocytic leukemia.

There are a few counts of this clone. The chain links TRBV5-8 to TRBJ1-3; D not resolved. The germline V and J ends were trimmed by 4 bases and 5 bases, with 4 bases remaining between them. This CDR3 has 11 amino acids. In germline, CDR1 is SGHTS, CDR2 YDEGEE. The CDR3 spells CASSLRNTIYF. Written as DNA, the CDR3 is TGTGCCAGCAGCCTTAGAAACACCATATATTTT.

This clone is a singleton in its sample. The chain links TRBV5-1 to TRBJ2-5; no clear D gene. The germline V and J ends were trimmed by 3 bases and 2 bases, with 5 bases remaining between them. This CDR3 is 12 amino acids long. Looked up from germline, CDR1 is SGHRS and CDR2 is YFSETQ. The CDR3 nucleotides read TGCGCCAGCAGCTCCCTACAAGAGACCCAGTACTTC. As protein: CASSSLQETQYF.

The chain uses TRBV19 and TRBJ1-5; D not resolved. V gave up 4 bases and J gave up 5 bases, with 12 bases separating them. This CDR3 comprises 14 residues. Germline V gene lookup returns CDR1 LNHDA and CDR2 SQIVND (reference sequence). The CDR3 is CASSTRVVDQPQHF. In nucleotides, the CDR3 is TGTGCCAGTAGTACTAGGGTGGTGGATCAGCCCCAGCATTTT. The full variable domain, its missing parts supplied by reference TRBV19 and TRBJ1-5, is DGGITQSPKYLFRKEGQNVTLSCEQNLNHDAMYWYRQDPGQGLRLIYYSQIVNDFQKGDIAEGYSVSREKKESFPLTVTSAQKNPTAFYLCASSTRVVDQPQHFGDGTRLSIL.

The rearrangement uses TRBV2 and TRBJ1-5; D remains unclear. Germline assignment: CDR1 SNHLY and CDR2 FYNNEI. There are 12 residues in the CDR3. Between the trimmed V and J ends, which lost 3 bases and 4 bases, there was a span of 4 bases. CDR3 nucleotides: TGTGCCAGCAGTGAGGGAAATCAGCCCCAGCATTTT. It specifies CASSEGNQPQHF.

This sequence joins TRBV10-1 and TRBJ2-6, with a weak D call TRBD1 (6 bases). V lost 6 bases to trimming and J lost 0 bases, with 18 bases between them. There are 18 residues in the CDR3. Germline-derived CDR1 and CDR2 are WNHNN and SYGVQD (reference sequence). CDR3 coding DNA: TGCGCCAGCAGCGAGACAGGCTTGTCCAACTCTGGGGCCAACGTCCTGACTTTC. Protein product: CASSETGLSNSGANVLTF.

The V call is TRBV5-1, the J call TRBJ2-1; tentative D call: TRBD1 (5 bases). Germline CDR1 reads SGHRS; CDR2 reads YFSETQ. The V end lost 0 bases, the J end lost 5 bases, and 15 bases lay between the germline ends. CDR3 length: 16 residues. In DNA, the CDR3 is TGCGCCAGCAGCTTGGCCGTCTGGACACTGAACAATGAGCAGTTCTTC. Its protein is CASSLAVWTLNNEQFF.

This sequence joins TRBV15 and TRBJ1-2; no clear D gene. Trimming stripped 0 bases from V and 1 base from J, with 9 bases between. This CDR3 region has 15 residues. CDR1 is LNHNV and CDR2 is YYDKDF in the germline V gene (reference sequence). The CDR3 DNA sequence: TGTGCCACCAGCAGAGATCTTCAGGTTAACTATGGCTACACCTTC. Encoded protein: CATSRDLQVNYGYTF.

The V gene is TRBV19, the J gene TRBJ1-1, with 7 bases fitting TRBD1. This CDR3 is built from 15 residues. Trimming at V came to 5 bases and at J to 0 bases, leaving 6 bases not matched to a gene. Germline-derived CDR1 and CDR2 are LNHDA and SQIVND (reference sequence). The CDR3 bases are TGTGCCAGTAGTTCTCAGGGGGGCATGAACACTGAAGCTTTCTTT. Amino acid sequence: CASSSQGGMNTEAFF. The variable domain in full, completed from reference TRBV19 and TRBJ1-1, reads DGGITQSPKYLFRKEGQNVTLSCEQNLNHDAMYWYRQDPGQGLRLIYYSQIVNDFQKGDIAEGYSVSREKKESFPLTVTSAQKNPTAFYLCASSSQGGMNTEAFFGQGTRLTVV.

The J gene is TRBJ1-2, the V gene TRBV30; a weak D match, TRBD1 (5 bases). Trimming removed 6 bases from V and 5 bases from J, with 7 bases in between. CDR1 and CDR2 (germline): GTSNPN, SVGIG (reference sequence). This CDR3 is 10 amino acids long. For the CDR3, the DNA is TGTGCCTGTACAGGTTATGGCTACACCTTC. Translated: CACTGYGYTF. Supplemented by reference TRBV30 and TRBJ1-2, the full variable domain reads SQTIHQWPATLVQPVGSPLSLECTVEGTSNPNLYWYRQAAGRGLQLLFYSVGIGQISSEVPQNLSASRPQDRQFILSSKKLLLSDSGFYLCACTGYGYTFGSGTRLTVV.

The genes are TRBV2 and TRBJ2-1, with D perhaps matching TRBD2 (6 bases). CDR1 is SNHLY and CDR2 is FYNNEI in the germline V gene. Trimming removed 6 bases at V and 15 bases at J, with 18 bases between. The CDR3 consists of 12 residues. Here the CDR3 DNA reads TGTGCCAGCAGCCGGGAGTCAGCCCTAAGGTTCTTC. Translation: CASSRESALRFF.

This clone was seen a handful of times. The rearrangement uses TRBV28 and TRBJ1-1; D is unclear. The CDR3 is made up of 12 amino acids. From germline, CDR1 is MDHEN and CDR2 SYDVKM. V lost 6 bases and J lost 1, with 6 bases in between. DNA of the CDR3: TGTGCCAGCAGCTTAGGGAACACTGAAGCTTTCTTT. It yields the protein CASSLGNTEAFF.

The chain has TRBV5-1 and TRBJ2-5; D is uncertain. The CDR3 spans 14 residues. The germline CDR1 and CDR2 sequences are SGHRS and YFSETQ. Trimming removed 0 bases at V and 4 bases at J, with 10 bases between. Here the CDR3 DNA reads TGCGCCAGCAGCTTGGGGCCAGCCCTAGAGACCCAGTACTTC. This translates into CASSLGPALETQYF.

The J gene is TRBJ2-7, the V gene TRBV10-2; D may be TRBD1 (6 bases). CDR3 length: 15 amino acids. The V gene's germline CDR1 is WSHSY and CDR2 SAAADI. V lost 3 bases and J lost 0, with 12 bases in between. CDR3 residues: CASSDPAGASYEQYF. CDR3 bases: TGCGCCAGCAGTGACCCGGCAGGGGCCTCCTACGAGCAGTACTTC.

The V and J genes are TRBV10-2 and TRBJ2-5, with D perhaps matching TRBD2 (6 bases). Looked up from germline, CDR1 is WSHSY and CDR2 is SAAADI. The CDR3 has 15 amino acids. Trimming pared 3 bases from V and 6 bases from J, leaving 17 bases between. The CDR3 loop reads CASSDYGLGRKTQYF. The DNA for the CDR3 is TGCGCCAGCAGTGACTACGGACTGGGGAGGAAGACCCAGTACTTC.

The V and J genes are TRBV29-1 and TRBJ2-3; 12 bases align to TRBD2. This CDR3 comprises 14 residues. The germline gives CDR1 SQVTM, CDR2 ANQGSEA. Losses at the gene ends were 3 bases for V and 4 bases for J; bases not matched to a gene: 2. CDR3 sequence reads: CSVDTSGRSDTQYF. In DNA, the CDR3 is TGCAGCGTTGATACTAGCGGGAGGTCAGATACGCAGTATTTT.

J is TRBJ2-7 and V is TRBV15; 14 nucleotides line up with TRBD2. The CDR3 spans 16 residues. J gave up 0 bases and V 3 bases, and 1 base lay outside the gene matches. From germline, CDR1 is LNHNV and CDR2 YYDKDF (reference sequence). The DNA for the CDR3 is TGTGCCACCAGCAGGGGGACTAGCGGGAGCTCCTACGAGCAGTACTTC. Protein: CATSRGTSGSSYEQYF.

The CDR3 sequence is CASGDSVAYEQYF. CDR3 nucleotides: TGTGCCAGCGGGGATAGCGTAGCCTACGAGCAGTACTTC. The chain uses TRBV6-5 and TRBJ2-7; a possible D gene is TRBD2 (5 bases). Trimming pared 8 bases from V and 2 bases from J, leaving 13 bases between. Germline V gives CDR1 MNHEY, CDR2 SVGAGI. This CDR3 has 13 amino acids.

The V and J genes are TRBV6-1 and TRBJ1-5, with a possible D match to TRBD1 (5 bases). This CDR3 is built from 14 residues. Germline assignment: CDR1 MNHNS and CDR2 SASEGT. Trimming cost V 6 bases and J 6 bases, with 15 bases left between them. The CDR3 DNA reads as TGTGCCAGCAGGGAGACAGAGACCCGTCAGCCCCAGCATTTT. It is translated as CASRETETRQPQHF.

The rearrangement uses TRBV5-1 and TRBJ2-5, with D uncertain. The germline V gene has CDR1 SGHRS and CDR2 YFSETQ. This CDR3 contains 14 residues. Trimming took 5 bases from V and 4 from J, leaving 15 bases between them. The CDR3 sequence is CASSYGAPIETQYF. CDR3 nucleotides: TGCGCCAGCAGTTACGGCGCCCCCATAGAGACCCAGTACTTC.

The chain recombines TRBV5-6 with TRBJ1-5; the D is unclear. The CDR3 is made up of 15 amino acids. Germline V gene lookup returns CDR1 SGHDT and CDR2 YYEEEE. Trimming removed 0 bases from V and 0 bases from J, with 7 bases in between. CDR3 residues: CASSLAATSNQPQHF. In DNA form, the CDR3 reads TGTGCCAGCAGCTTGGCCGCGACTAGCAATCAGCCCCAGCATTTT.

V is TRBV11-2 and J is TRBJ2-3; D is possibly TRBD2 (6 bases). Germline loops: CDR1 SGHAT, CDR2 FQNNGV. CDR3 length: 17 residues. Trimming removed 4 bases from V and 5 bases from J, with 22 bases in between. The CDR3 sequence: CASSWGLLGGPQDTQYF. The CDR3 nucleotides read TGTGCCAGCAGCTGGGGCCTACTAGGAGGGCCTCAAGATACGCAGTATTTT.

The rearrangement uses TRBV7-2 and TRBJ2-7; TRBD2 aligns across 9 bases. Unmatched junction bases numbered 3, after V lost 1 base and J lost 2 bases. CDR3 length: 15 amino acids. In germline, CDR1 is SGHTA, CDR2 FQGNSA. CDR3 nucleotides: TGTGCCAGCAGCTTAGTGGCTAGCGGGACCTACGAGCAGTACTTC. Its protein is CASSLVASGTYEQYF. The full variable domain, completed using reference TRBV7-2 and TRBJ2-7, is GAGVSQSPSNKVTEKGKDVELRCDPISGHTALYWYRQSLGQGLEFLIYFQGNSAPDKSGLPSDRFSAERTGGSVSTLTIQRTQQEDSAVYLCASSLVASGTYEQYFGPGTRLTVT.

This sequence joins TRBV19 and TRBJ2-5; a weak D match, TRBD2 (7 bases). V was cut by 4 bases and J by 4 bases, with 16 bases left in between. Per the germline V gene, CDR1 is LNHDA and CDR2 is SQIVND (reference sequence). The CDR3 extends over 15 amino acids. The chain's CDR3 is CASSKGGGLGETQYF. The CDR3 bases are TGTGCCAGTAGTAAAGGGGGAGGGTTGGGAGAGACCCAGTACTTC.

The chain carries TRBV5-4 and TRBJ2-1; the D gene is possibly TRBD2 (6 bases). The CDR3 extends over 14 amino acids. With 4 bases removed from V and 7 bases from J, the gap between germline ends came to 15 bases. Germline assignment: CDR1 SGHNT and CDR2 YYREEE (reference sequence). The CDR3 nucleotides are TGTGCCAGCAGCCGGGAGTCTGCGCCAAATGAGCAGTTCTTC. Translated: CASSRESAPNEQFF. The full variable domain, its missing parts supplied by reference TRBV5-4 and TRBJ2-1, is ETGVTQSPTHLIKTRGQQVTLRCSSQSGHNTVSWYQQALGQGPQFIFQYYREEENGRGNFPPRFSGLQFPNYSSELNVNALELDDSALYLCASSRESAPNEQFFGPGTRLTVL.

This chain uses TRBV7-8 with TRBJ1-1, with 8 positions matching TRBD1. The CDR3 length is 16 residues. The germline V gene has CDR1 SGHVS and CDR2 FQNEAQ. J was trimmed by 1 base and V by 6 bases; bases with no gene match: 10. This CDR3 is CASRGGQGPSNTEAFF. The DNA for the CDR3 is TGTGCCAGCAGGGGCGGACAGGGACCCTCGAACACTGAAGCTTTCTTT.